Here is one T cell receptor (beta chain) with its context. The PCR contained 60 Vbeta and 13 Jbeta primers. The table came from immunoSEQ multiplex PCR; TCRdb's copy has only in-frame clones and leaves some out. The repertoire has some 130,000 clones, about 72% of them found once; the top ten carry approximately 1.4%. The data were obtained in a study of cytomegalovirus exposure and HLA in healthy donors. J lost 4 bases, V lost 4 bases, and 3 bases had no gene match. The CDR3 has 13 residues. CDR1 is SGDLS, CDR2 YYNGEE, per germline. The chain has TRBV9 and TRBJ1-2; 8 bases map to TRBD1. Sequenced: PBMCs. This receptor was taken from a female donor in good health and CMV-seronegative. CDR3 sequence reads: CASSPGTGYGYTF. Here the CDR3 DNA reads TGTGCCAGCAGCCCCGGGACAGGCTATGGCTACACCTTC. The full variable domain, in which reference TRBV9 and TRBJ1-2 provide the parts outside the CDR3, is DSGVTQTPKHLITATGQRVTLRCSPRSGDLSVYWYQQSLDQGLQFLIQYYNGEERAKGNILERFSAQQFPDLHSELNLSSLELGDSALYFCASSPGTGYGYTFGSGTRLTVV.